This is a list of T cell receptor beta chains from one sample in a study of T cells in narcolepsy. The assay was immunoSEQ multiplex PCR, and TCRdb's table has in-frame clones only and misses some. The sample has around 24,000 clones; roughly four fifths are singletons. Material: CD45RA- memory CD4+ T cells from PBMCs. The receptors here all came from a human donor with narcolepsy. Each CDR3 is given with its conserved first and last residue. The order of the fields is clone size, V gene, J gene, D gene, CDR3 protein, CDR3 DNA. The D gene is left open where the match is weak. Clone size is not always given. Where it is, it says once, few, many or a class for expanded clones.

>once|TRBV19|TRBJ1-1|.
CASIGMAGWYTEAFF
TGTGCCAGTATAGGCATGGCGGGCTGGTACACTGAAGCTTTCTTT
>.|TRBV4-3|TRBJ1-2|TRBD1
CASSLYGTGDTYGYTF
TGCGCCAGCAGCCTATACGGGACAGGAGACACCTATGGCTACACCTTC
>.|TRBV5-4|TRBJ2-1|.
CASSLEYNEQFF
TGTGCCAGCAGCTTGGAATACAATGAGCAGTTCTTC
>.|TRBV29-1|TRBJ2-7|.
CSVEPMGQGREQYF
TGCAGCGTTGAACCAATGGGGCAGGGGCGCGAGCAGTACTTC
>.|TRBV9|TRBJ2-3|TRBD2
CASSPGLGHTDTQYF
TGTGCCAGCAGCCCAGGACTAGGCCACACAGATACGCAGTATTTT
>.|TRBV6-6|TRBJ1-2|TRBD1
CASSIQGNYGYTF
TGTGCCAGCAGTATACAGGGGAACTATGGCTACACCTTC
>.|TRBV4-1|TRBJ2-1|.
CASSQEVGSYNEQFF
TGCGCCAGCAGCCAAGAGGTAGGCTCCTACAATGAGCAGTTCTTC
>once|TRBV9|TRBJ2-3|.
CASSTRDRNSDTQYF
TGTGCCAGCAGCACCAGGGACCGAAACTCAGATACGCAGTATTTT
>few|TRBV19|TRBJ2-1|.
CASSRGGQQFF
TGTGCCAGTAGTAGGGGGGGGCAGCAGTTCTTC
>.|TRBV4-3|TRBJ1-5|TRBD1
CASSRDRVNQPQHF
TGCGCCAGCAGCCGGGACAGGGTTAATCAGCCCCAGCATTTT
>.|TRBV25-1|TRBJ2-2|.
CASSEAPTGELFF
TGTGCCAGCAGTGAAGCACCAACCGGGGAGCTGTTTTTT
>.|TRBV6-6|TRBJ2-3|.
CASSLSRSSTDTQYF
TGTGCCAGCAGCCTATCAAGGAGTAGCACAGATACGCAGTATTTT
>.|TRBV11-2|TRBJ1-2|.
CASTGGGGPDYGYTF
TGTGCCAGCACCGGAGGTGGGGGACCGGACTATGGCTACACCTTC
>once|TRBV11-2|TRBJ2-5|.
CASSWTWLAQETQYF
TGTGCCAGCAGCTGGACATGGCTAGCGCAAGAGACCCAGTACTTC
>.|TRBV2|TRBJ2-7|.
CATSSWTGETYEQYF
TGTGCTACTTCATCGTGGACGGGCGAAACCTACGAGCAGTACTTC
>.|TRBV18|TRBJ2-7|TRBD1
CASSPRTGRTEQYF
TGTGCCAGCTCACCCCGGACAGGGCGGACCGAGCAGTACTTC
>.|TRBV28|TRBJ2-3|TRBD2
CASSLVPGGTDTQYF
TGTGCCAGCAGTTTAGTTCCGGGAGGGACAGATACGCAGTATTTT
>.|TRBV28|TRBJ1-6|.
CASTRGGSPLHF
TGTGCCAGTACTCGCGGGGGTTCACCCCTCCACTTT
>.|TRBV5-1|TRBJ2-6|.
CASSPAVAAGANVLTF
TGCGCCAGCAGCCCGGCAGTGGCAGCTGGGGCCAACGTCCTGACTTTC
>.|TRBV11-1|TRBJ2-1|.
CASSLGSGGPVGNEQFF
TGTGCCAGCAGCTTGGGAAGCGGCGGCCCAGTAGGAAATGAGCAGTTCTTC
>.|TRBV9|TRBJ2-3|TRBD2
CASSATSGRASNTQYF
TGTGCCAGCAGCGCAACTAGCGGGAGGGCCTCAAATACGCAGTATTTT
>.|TRBV7-9|TRBJ1-1|.
CASSLRFMNTEAFF
TGTGCCAGCAGCTTACGGTTCATGAACACTGAAGCTTTCTTT
>few|TRBV7-9|TRBJ1-2|.
CASSLESYYGYTF
TGTGCCAGCAGCTTAGAGTCCTACTATGGCTACACCTTC
>once|TRBV20-1|TRBJ2-5|.
CSAGIHQTQYF
TGCAGTGCCGGGATCCACCAGACCCAGTACTTC
>once|TRBV18|TRBJ2-2|TRBD1
CASSRTGTEGAGELFF
TGTGCCAGCTCACGAACCGGGACAGAGGGGGCCGGGGAGCTGTTTTTT
>once|TRBV7-8|TRBJ2-2|.
CASSSRSEVTGELFF
TGTGCCAGCAGCTCCCGATCGGAGGTCACCGGGGAGCTGTTTTTT
>.|TRBV28|TRBJ1-1|.
CASSLPGSPEAFF
TGTGCCAGCAGTTTACCCGGGTCTCCTGAAGCTTTCTTT
>.|TRBV29-1|TRBJ2-2|.
CSVRYTATGELFF
TGCAGCGTTCGATACACGGCCACCGGGGAGCTGTTTTTT
>.|TRBV7-7|TRBJ2-5|TRBD1
CASSLGAGGETQYF
TGTGCTAGCAGCTTGGGGGCAGGGGGAGAGACCCAGTACTTC
>.|TRBV28|TRBJ2-6|.
CAGRGVSRANALTF
TGTGCCGGCAGGGGGGTCTCCAGGGCCAACGCCCTGACTTTC
>few|TRBV2|TRBJ1-1|.
CASTADPNGSFF
TGTGCCAGCACAGCTGATCCCAACGGCTCCTTCTTT
>.|TRBV6-5|TRBJ2-7|TRBD1
CASSYSSDRGDEQYF
TGTGCCAGCAGTTACTCGAGTGACAGGGGCGACGAGCAGTACTTC
>.|TRBV11-2|TRBJ2-3|TRBD2
CASSLGTSGSFPTDTQYF
TGTGCCAGCAGCTTGGGGACTAGCGGGAGTTTTCCCACAGATACGCAGTATTTT
>.|TRBV19|TRBJ2-5|.
CASGPGQWGETQYF
TGTGCCAGCGGGCCGGGTCAATGGGGAGAGACCCAGTACTTC
>once|TRBV28|TRBJ2-7|TRBD1
CASSPRDRGGYEQYF
TGTGCCAGCAGTCCCCGGGACAGGGGAGGGTACGAGCAGTACTTC
>.|TRBV10-3|TRBJ2-2|TRBD2
CAISPSGGRITGELFF
TGTGCCATCAGCCCCTCTGGCGGGAGAATCACCGGGGAGCTGTTTTTT